This record covers a single T cell receptor (beta chain). The antigen is undetermined. The source of the sample is a study of shared clonotypes between healthy human individuals. Study-level findings and limits: For sorted subsets, rarefaction showed incomplete sequencing despite large depth.

The study drew all its donors from Caucasian adults living in Nashville, Tennessee. DNA at about 210 ng, tens of thousands of T cell genomes, went into sorted-subset replicate PCRs. Clones were read by immunoSEQ multiplex PCR, and TCRdb kept only the in-frame ones, dropping some. The repertoire holds under 1,900,000 clones, around 98.5% seen once, with about 0.4% in the top ten. The sequence was obtained from a man aged 25-40 years in good health. The sequenced material came from naive CD4+ T cells sorted from blood. The subset was: CD45RA+ positively selected.

CDR3 DNA: TGCGCCAGCAGCCCGAGGACTAGCGGGAGCCCCTACGAGCAGTACTTC. Translation gives CASSPRTSGSPYEQYF. The rearrangement joins TRBV4-3 to TRBJ2-7, with TRBD2 matching over 13 bases. This CDR3 comprises 16 residues. The V segment lost 4 bases and the J segment 2 bases; nucleotides outside the gene matches: 5. Germline CDR1 is LGHNA and CDR2 is YSLEER.